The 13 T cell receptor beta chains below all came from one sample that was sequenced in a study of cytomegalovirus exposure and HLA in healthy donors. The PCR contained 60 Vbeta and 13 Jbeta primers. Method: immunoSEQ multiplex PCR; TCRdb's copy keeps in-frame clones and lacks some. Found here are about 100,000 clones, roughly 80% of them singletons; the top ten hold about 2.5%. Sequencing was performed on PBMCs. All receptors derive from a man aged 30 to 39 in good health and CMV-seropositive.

CDR3 region: CASSRRQTDEKLFF. CDR3 DNA: TGTGCCAGCAGCCGGAGACAGACTGATGAAAAACTGTTTTTT. The chain combines TRBV14 with TRBJ1-4, with D perhaps TRBD1 (5 bases). V was trimmed by 4 bases and J by 6 bases, leaving 12 bases between them. Germline-derived CDR1 and CDR2 are SGHDN and FVKESK. This CDR3 is 14 amino acids long.

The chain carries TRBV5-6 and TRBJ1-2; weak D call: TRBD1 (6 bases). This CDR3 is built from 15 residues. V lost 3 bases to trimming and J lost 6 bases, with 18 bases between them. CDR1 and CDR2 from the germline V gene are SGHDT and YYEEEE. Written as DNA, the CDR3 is TGTGCCAGCAGCTGGGGGGGCAGGGCGCGGAATGGCTACACCTTC. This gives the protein CASSWGGRARNGYTF.

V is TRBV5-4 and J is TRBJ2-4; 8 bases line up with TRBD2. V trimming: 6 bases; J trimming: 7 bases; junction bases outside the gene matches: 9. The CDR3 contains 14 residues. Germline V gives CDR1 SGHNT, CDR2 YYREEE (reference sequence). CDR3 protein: CASTQGTGGNIQYF. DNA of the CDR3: TGTGCCAGCACCCAAGGGACGGGGGGGAACATTCAGTACTTC.

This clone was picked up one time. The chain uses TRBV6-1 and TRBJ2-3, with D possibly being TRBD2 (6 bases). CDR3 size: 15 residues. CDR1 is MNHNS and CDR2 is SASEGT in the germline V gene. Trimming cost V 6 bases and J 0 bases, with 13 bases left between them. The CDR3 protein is CASRRDSSSTDTQYF. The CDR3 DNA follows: TGTGCCAGCAGACGGGACTCATCTAGCACAGATACGCAGTATTTT.

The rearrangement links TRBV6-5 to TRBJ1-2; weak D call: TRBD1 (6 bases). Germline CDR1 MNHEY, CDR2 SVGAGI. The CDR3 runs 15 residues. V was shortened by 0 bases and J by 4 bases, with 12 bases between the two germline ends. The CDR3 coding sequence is TGTGCCAGCAGTTACTCGTCTGGGGGGGCCTATGGCTACACCTTC. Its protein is CASSYSSGGAYGYTF.

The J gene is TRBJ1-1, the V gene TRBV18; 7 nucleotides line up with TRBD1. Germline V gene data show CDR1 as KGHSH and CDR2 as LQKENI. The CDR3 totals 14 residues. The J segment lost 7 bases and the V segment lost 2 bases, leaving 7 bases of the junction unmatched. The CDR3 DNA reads TGTGCCAGCTCACCAGCTACAGGGGTGGATGAAGCTTTCTTT. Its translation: CASSPATGVDEAFF.

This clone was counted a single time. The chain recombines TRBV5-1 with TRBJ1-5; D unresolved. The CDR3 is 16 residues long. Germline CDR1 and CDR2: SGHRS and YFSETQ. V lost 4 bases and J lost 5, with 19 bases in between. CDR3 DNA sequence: TGCGCCAGCAGCCCACCCGTGGGAGGTTCTTATCAGCCCCAGCATTTT. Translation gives CASSPPVGGSYQPQHF.

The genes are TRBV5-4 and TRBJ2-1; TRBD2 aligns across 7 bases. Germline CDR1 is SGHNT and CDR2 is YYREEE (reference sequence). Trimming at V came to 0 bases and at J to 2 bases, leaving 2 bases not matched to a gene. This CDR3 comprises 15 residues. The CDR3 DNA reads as TGTGCCAGCAGCTTGGCTGCGGGGGCCTACAATGAGCAGTTCTTC. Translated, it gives CASSLAAGAYNEQFF.

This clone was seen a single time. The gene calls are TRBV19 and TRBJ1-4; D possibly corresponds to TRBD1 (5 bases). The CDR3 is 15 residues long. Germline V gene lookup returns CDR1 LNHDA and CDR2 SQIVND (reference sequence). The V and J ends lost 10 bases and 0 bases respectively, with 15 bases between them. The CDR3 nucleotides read TGTGCCACGACAGACCCTTATGCAACTAATGAAAAACTGTTTTTT. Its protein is CATTDPYATNEKLFF.

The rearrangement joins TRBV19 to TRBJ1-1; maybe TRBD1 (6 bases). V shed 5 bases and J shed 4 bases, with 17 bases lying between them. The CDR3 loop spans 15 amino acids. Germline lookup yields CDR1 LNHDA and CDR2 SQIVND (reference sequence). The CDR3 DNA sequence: TGTGCCAGTAGTCTACATGGGGGCGGTGGCACTGAAGCTTTCTTT. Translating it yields CASSLHGGGGTEAFF.

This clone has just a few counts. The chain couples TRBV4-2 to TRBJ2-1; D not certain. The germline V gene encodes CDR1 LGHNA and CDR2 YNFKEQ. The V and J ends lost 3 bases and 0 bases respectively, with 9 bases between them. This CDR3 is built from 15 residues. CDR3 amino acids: CASSQTPSSYNEQFF. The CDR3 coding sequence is TGTGCCAGCAGCCAGACACCCAGCTCCTACAATGAGCAGTTCTTC.

CDR3 DNA sequence: TGTGCCAGTAGTATGTACAGGTCCTACTCCTACGAGCAGTACTTC. Protein: CASSMYRSYSYEQYF. The J gene is TRBJ2-5, the V gene TRBV19; D perhaps matches TRBD1 (5 bases). TRBJ2-7 explains the end of the DNA better; the J call may be wrong. The CDR3 contains 15 residues. Germline values: CDR1 LNHDA, CDR2 SQIVND (reference sequence).

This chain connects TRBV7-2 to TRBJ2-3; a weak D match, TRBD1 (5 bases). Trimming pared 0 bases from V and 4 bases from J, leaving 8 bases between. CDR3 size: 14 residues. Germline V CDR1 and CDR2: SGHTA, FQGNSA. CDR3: CASSLAGLADTQYF. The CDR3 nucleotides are TGTGCCAGCAGCTTAGCGGGGCTGGCAGATACGCAGTATTTT.